The present T cell receptor beta chain was sequenced within a study of blood T cell repertoires in COVID-19. Study-level information: Nucleic acid was either cDNA or gDNA, and it came from T cells, B-cell-depleted T cells, or PBMCs.

Repertoires were generated with immunoSEQ multiplex PCR, while TCRdb's copy carries only in-frame clones and drops some. The sample lists around 180,000 clones, about 85% occurring once. The length of the CDR3 is 16 residues. J lost 1 base, V lost 5 bases, and 12 bases had no gene match. CDR1 GTSNPN and CDR2 SVGIG come from the germline V gene (reference sequence). The sample was peripheral blood. The V gene is TRBV30, the J gene TRBJ1-2; 8 bases fit TRBD1. This receptor was obtained from a woman over 75 with acute or convalescent COVID-19. The CDR3 DNA is TGTGCCTGGGAAGCGGTCAGGGGGCGATTTAACTATGGCTACACCTTC. Translated, it gives CAWEAVRGRFNYGYTF.